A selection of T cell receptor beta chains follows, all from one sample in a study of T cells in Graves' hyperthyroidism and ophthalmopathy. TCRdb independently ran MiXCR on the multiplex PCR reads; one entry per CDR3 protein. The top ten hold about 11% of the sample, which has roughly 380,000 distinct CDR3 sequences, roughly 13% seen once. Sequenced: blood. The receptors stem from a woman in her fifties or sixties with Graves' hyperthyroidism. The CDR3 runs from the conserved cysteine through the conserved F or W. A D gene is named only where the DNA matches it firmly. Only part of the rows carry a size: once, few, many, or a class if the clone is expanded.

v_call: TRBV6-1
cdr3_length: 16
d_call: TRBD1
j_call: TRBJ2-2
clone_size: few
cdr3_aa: CASRTGQFANTGELFF
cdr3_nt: TGTGCCAGCCGGACAGGCCAATTCGCGAACACCGGGGAGCTGTTTTTT

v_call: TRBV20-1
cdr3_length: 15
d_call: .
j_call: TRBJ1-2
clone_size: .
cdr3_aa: CSARVGRGLDYGYTF
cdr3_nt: TGCAGTGCTAGAGTCGGCAGGGGACTGGACTATGGCTACACCTTC

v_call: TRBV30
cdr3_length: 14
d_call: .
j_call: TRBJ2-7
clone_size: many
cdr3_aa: CAWSVFAGFHEQYF
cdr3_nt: TGTGCCTGGAGTGTATTTGCAGGGTTCCACGAGCAGTACTTC

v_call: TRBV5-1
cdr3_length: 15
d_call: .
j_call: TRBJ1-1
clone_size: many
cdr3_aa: CASSLQDLGSTEAFF
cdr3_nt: TGCGCCAGCAGCTTGCAAGACTTGGGGAGCACTGAAGCTTTCTTT

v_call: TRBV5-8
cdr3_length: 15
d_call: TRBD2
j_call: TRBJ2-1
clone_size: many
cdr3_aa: CASSTGLAAYNEQFF
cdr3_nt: TGTGCCAGCAGCACCGGACTAGCAGCCTACAATGAGCAGTTCTTC

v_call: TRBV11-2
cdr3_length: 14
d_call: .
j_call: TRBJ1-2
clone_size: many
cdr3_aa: CASSLVAGNYGYTF
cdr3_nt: TGTGCCAGCAGCTTAGTGGCAGGGAACTATGGCTACACCTTC

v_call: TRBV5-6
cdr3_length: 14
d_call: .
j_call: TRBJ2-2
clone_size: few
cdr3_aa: CASSPIGNTGELFF
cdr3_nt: TGTGCCAGCAGTCCCATTGGGAACACCGGGGAGCTGTTTTTT

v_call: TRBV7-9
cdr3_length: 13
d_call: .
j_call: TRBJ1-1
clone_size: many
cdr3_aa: CASSDPRDIVAFF
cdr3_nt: TGTGCCAGCAGCGACCCCCGGGACATTGTCGCTTTCTTT

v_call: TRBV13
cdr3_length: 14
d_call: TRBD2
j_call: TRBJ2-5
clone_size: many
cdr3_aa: CASSLTSVWETQYF
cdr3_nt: TGTGCCAGCAGCTTAACTAGCGTCTGGGAGACCCAGTACTTC

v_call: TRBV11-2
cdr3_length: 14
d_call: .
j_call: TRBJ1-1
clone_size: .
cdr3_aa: CASSVDTTNTEAFF
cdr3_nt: TGTGCCAGCAGCGTGGACACCACGAACACTGAAGCTTTCTTT